This T cell receptor beta chain was obtained from a study of siplizumab effects on memory and regulatory T cells. Overall study results and limits: Sequences below about 10^-5 frequency were poorly captured, and few alloreactive clones mapped to unstimulated subsets. The alloresponse seemed to draw substantially on naive T cells, which appeared more diverse than memory cells. The Treg-derived share of mappable alloreactive CD4+ clones averaged 68.8% with siplizumab and approximately 27% in controls.

Clones were read by immunoSEQ multiplex PCR, and TCRdb kept only the in-frame ones, dropping some. The data hold some 70,000 clones, with about 87% observed a single time. Germline CDR1 SGHAT, CDR2 FQNNGV. The V end was cut by 0 bases, the J end by 6 bases, with 14 bases between. The CDR3 is 16 amino acids. With respect to this clone: Its antigen is undetermined.

The chain carries TRBV11-2 and TRBJ2-2, with D possibly being TRBD2 (5 bases). Sample: Tregs sorted from blood. The TCR comes from a human donor in good health. Here the CDR3 DNA reads TGTGCCAGCAGCTTAGAATCGGGGATAGCAGCCGGGGAGCTGTTTTTT. Amino acid sequence: CASSLESGIAAGELFF.